The 21 T cell receptor beta chains below come from one sample, sequenced in a study of cytomegalovirus exposure and HLA in healthy donors. Amplification used 60 Vbeta primers and 13 Jbeta primers. Only in-frame clones appear in the TCRdb table, and some are missing; sequencing was by immunoSEQ multiplex PCR. This sample carries about 150,000 clones, under 85% of them seen once, and the ten largest clones take approximately 2.6%. Source material: PBMCs. These receptors originate from a man aged 18-30 years in good health and CMV-seronegative.

Turning to this clone: Relative to the germline gene, one junction end is altered; a read error may explain this. The rearrangement joins TRBV27 to TRBJ1-5; D might be TRBD1 (6 bases). There are 16 residues in the CDR3. CDR1 and CDR2 from the germline V gene are MNHEY and SMNVEV (reference sequence). The chain's CDR3 is CASSPLSTGCNQPQHF. DNA of the CDR3: TGTGCCAGCAGTCCGCTGTCGACAGGATGCAATCAGCCCCAGCATTTC.

The chain has TRBV5-6 and TRBJ1-6; 8 positions agree with TRBD1. V was pared by 1 base and J by 7 bases, with 7 bases of the junction left unmatched. The germline V gene encodes CDR1 SGHDT and CDR2 YYEEEE. The CDR3 is made up of 16 amino acids. CDR3 DNA sequence: TGTGCCAGCAGCTTGAAGGACAGGGAGGGGAATTCACCCCTCCACTTT. It yields the protein CASSLKDREGNSPLHF.

The CDR3 coding sequence is TGTGCCAGCAGCTTAGCGGGGGGAACTTACGAGCAGTACGTC. It is translated as CASSLAGGTYEQYV. The genes are TRBV7-6 and TRBJ2-7; a possible D gene is TRBD2 (6 bases). V was shortened by 0 bases and J by 4 bases, with 10 bases between the two germline ends. The length of the CDR3 is 14 residues. The V gene's germline CDR1 is SGHVS and CDR2 FNYEAQ.

The gene calls are TRBV10-3 and TRBJ2-3, with 9 bases matching TRBD2. The V and J ends lost 10 bases and 1 base, in that order; junction bases with no gene match: 3. The CDR3 runs to 13 residues. Germline V gives CDR1 ENHRY, CDR2 SYGVKD. The CDR3 loop is CATRTSGTDTQYF. The CDR3 DNA is TGTGCCACCCGGACTAGCGGCACAGATACGCAGTATTTT.

V and J are TRBV5-1 and TRBJ2-3, with D perhaps TRBD2 (5 bases). Trimming took 4 bases from V and 0 from J, leaving 24 bases between them. The CDR3 sequence is 19 residues long. The V gene's germline CDR1 is SGHRS and CDR2 YFSETQ. In DNA form, the CDR3 reads TGCGCCAGCAGCCGCTATGGGGAGACGGGATATCTTAGCACAGATACGCAGTATTTT. Protein product: CASSRYGETGYLSTDTQYF.

The chain recombines TRBV4-1 with TRBJ2-5; the match to TRBD2 covers 13 bases. J gave up 2 bases and V 4 bases, and 7 bases lay outside the gene matches. The germline V gene encodes CDR1 MGHRA and CDR2 YSYEKL. This CDR3 has 17 amino acids. The DNA for the CDR3 is TGCGCCAGCAGCCGTTCCGGACTAGCGGGGGAACAAGAGACCCAGTACTTC. Translation: CASSRSGLAGEQETQYF.

This sequence joins TRBV5-8 and TRBJ1-5; 9 nucleotides match TRBD1. Trimming cost V 4 bases and J 7 bases; bases outside gene matches: 9. Germline lookup yields CDR1 SGHTS and CDR2 YDEGEE. The length of the CDR3 is 15 residues. The CDR3 here is CASSLGDRESQPQHF. In DNA, the CDR3 is TGTGCCAGCAGCCTCGGGGACAGGGAGTCACAGCCCCAGCATTTT.

This chain links TRBV10-3 with TRBJ2-2, with TRBD2 as a possible D gene (5 bases). The CDR3 length is 14 residues. Germline V gene lookup returns CDR1 ENHRY and CDR2 SYGVKD. The V end lost 4 bases, the J end lost 9 bases, and 15 bases lay between the germline ends. The CDR3 sequence: CAISVRGLRRELFF. The CDR3 DNA sequence: TGTGCCATCAGTGTTAGAGGGCTCCGCCGGGAGCTGTTTTTT.

This clone was picked up one time. The V and J genes are TRBV4-1 and TRBJ2-7; 9 nucleotides align to TRBD1. The CDR3 totals 17 residues. J was trimmed by 2 bases and V by 3 bases; bases with no gene match: 11. From germline, CDR1 is MGHRA and CDR2 YSYEKL. This chain's CDR3 is CASSQVPGQGKAYEQYF. The CDR3 DNA reads TGCGCCAGCAGCCAGGTGCCGGGACAGGGAAAGGCCTACGAGCAGTACTTC.

This chain connects TRBV28 to TRBJ2-1; perhaps TRBD1 as D (8 bases). V gave up 6 bases and J gave up 2 bases, with 17 bases separating them. The CDR3 has 16 amino acids. Germline CDR1 MDHEN, CDR2 SYDVKM. This CDR3 is CASSSGQGGPYNEQFF. The CDR3 DNA sequence: TGTGCCAGCAGCTCCGGACAGGGAGGGCCCTACAATGAGCAGTTCTTC.

The genes are TRBV6-1 and TRBJ2-6; 8 bases align to TRBD1. Germline V gene data show CDR1 as MNHNS and CDR2 as SASEGT. The V gene end was trimmed by 1 base and the J gene end by 9 bases; junction bases not matched to a gene: 5. The CDR3 covers 15 residues. The CDR3 protein is CASSEGTGPSNVLTF. CDR3 DNA: TGTGCCAGCAGTGAAGGGACAGGGCCAAGCAACGTCCTGACTTTC.

The V and J genes are TRBV7-2 and TRBJ2-2; D gene unclear. Germline V CDR1 and CDR2: SGHTA, FQGNSA. V was shortened by 2 bases and J by 5 bases, with 9 bases between the two germline ends. CDR3 length: 14 residues. CDR3 protein: CASSLLGPTGELFF. CDR3 DNA sequence: TGTGCCAGCAGCTTACTTGGGCCTACCGGGGAGCTGTTTTTT. The whole variable domain, filled in from reference TRBV7-2 and TRBJ2-2, reads GAGVSQSPSNKVTEKGKDVELRCDPISGHTALYWYRQSLGQGLEFLIYFQGNSAPDKSGLPSDRFSAERTGGSVSTLTIQRTQQEDSAVYLCASSLLGPTGELFFGEGSRLTVL.

This clone appeared once. The chain joins TRBV5-1 to TRBJ1-4, with 11 nucleotides matching TRBD1. V was clipped by 2 bases and J by 7 bases; unmatched bases: 4. The CDR3 spans 15 residues. Germline V gives CDR1 SGHRS, CDR2 YFSETQ. CDR3 DNA: TGCGCCAGCAGCTTTCGGACAGGGGGCGGTGAAAAACTGTTTTTT. This encodes CASSFRTGGGEKLFF.

This clone occurred once. This rearrangement joins TRBV18 to TRBJ2-1; TRBD1 agrees at 7 bases. The CDR3 runs to 14 residues. V dropped 4 bases and J dropped 6; count of bases not matched to a gene: 6. Germline lookup yields CDR1 KGHSH and CDR2 LQKENI. CDR3 sequence reads: CASSRASGGNEQFF. CDR3 DNA sequence: TGTGCCAGCTCACGAGCGTCAGGGGGCAATGAGCAGTTCTTC.

This chain connects TRBV11-2 to TRBJ1-2, with TRBD1 matching 12 bases. This CDR3 has 17 amino acids. Germline V gene sequence: CDR1 SGHAT, CDR2 FQNNGV. With V trimmed by 1 base and J by 7 bases, 10 bases remained unmatched. In DNA, the CDR3 is TGTGCCAGCAGCTTAGGGTACCGGGACAGGGGGCAGGGTGGCTACACCTTC. Protein: CASSLGYRDRGQGGYTF.

This chain connects TRBV7-9 to TRBJ2-7, with 7 bases matching TRBD1. V was pared by 6 bases and J by 2 bases, with 10 bases of the junction left unmatched. This CDR3 comprises 15 residues. CDR1 SEHNR and CDR2 FQNEAQ come from the germline V gene (reference sequence). The chain's CDR3 is CASSLNFDRAYEQYF. CDR3 DNA: TGTGCCAGCAGTCTTAACTTTGACAGGGCCTACGAGCAGTACTTC.

The J gene is TRBJ1-2, the V gene TRBV4-3, with a possible D match to TRBD1 (5 bases). The CDR3 consists of 15 residues. The V end lost 0 bases, the J end lost 7 bases, and 15 bases lay between the germline ends. Per the germline V gene, CDR1 is LGHNA and CDR2 is YSLEER. Written as DNA, the CDR3 is TGCGCCAGCAGCCAAGACCAAGGGGTTGTAAGTGGCTACACCTTC. Amino acid sequence: CASSQDQGVVSGYTF.

V is TRBV19 and J is TRBJ1-1, with no clear D. Trimming took off 2 bases at V and 1 base at J, with 11 bases between the two ends. This CDR3 has 15 residues. In germline, CDR1 is LNHDA, CDR2 SQIVND (reference sequence). The CDR3 DNA sequence: TGTGCCAGTAGTATATACGAGGGCCGGAACACTGAAGCTTTCTTT. Amino acid sequence: CASSIYEGRNTEAFF.

This chain joins TRBV2 and TRBJ1-2, with D possibly matching TRBD1 (5 bases). The CDR3 length is 14 residues. Germline CDR1 reads SNHLY; CDR2 reads FYNNEI. Between the trimmed V and J ends, which lost 4 bases and 5 bases, there was a span of 14 bases. CDR3 region: CASSAVTGRYGYTF. In nucleotides, the CDR3 is TGTGCCAGCAGTGCTGTAACAGGCCGGTATGGCTACACCTTC.

In its sample, this clone was seen once. The chain couples TRBV7-8 to TRBJ2-5; a possible D gene is TRBD1 (5 bases). Germline CDR1 reads SGHVS; CDR2 reads FQNEAQ. Between the trimmed V and J ends, which lost 0 bases and 5 bases, there was a span of 16 bases. The CDR3 is made up of 16 amino acids. This chain's CDR3 is CASSLATWYRLETQYF. CDR3 DNA sequence: TGTGCCAGCAGCTTAGCCACGTGGTACAGGCTGGAGACCCAGTACTTC.

The chain employs TRBV28 and TRBJ1-4; D possibly corresponds to TRBD1 (5 bases). The CDR3 covers 17 residues. Trimming shortened V by 7 bases and J by 0 bases, and 18 bases separated the two germline ends. CDR1 is MDHEN, CDR2 SYDVKM, per germline. CDR3 sequence: CASNEQAGLSTNEKLFF. In DNA, the CDR3 is TGTGCCAGCAACGAACAGGCAGGGCTCTCAACTAATGAAAAACTGTTTTTT. Full variable domain (remainder filled in from reference TRBV28 and TRBJ1-4): DVKVTQSSRYLVKRTGEKVFLECVQDMDHENMFWYRQDPGLGLRLIYFSYDVKMKEKGDIPEGYSVSREKKERFSLILESASTNQTSMYLCASNEQAGLSTNEKLFFGSGTQLSVL.